The TCR beta chain described here comes from a study of vaccination and CD4 T cells after COVID-19. Treatment in this sample: approximately nine-day PBMC culture with coronavirus spike peptide pools or control peptides (ViraFEST assay). Cultured CD4+ T cell DNA was sequenced using the Oncomine TCR Beta short-read assay. Each CDR3 protein is one row after TCRdb ran MiXCR on the PCR reads. This table holds 20,000 to 25,000 distinct CDR3 sequences, over 35% found once. The CDR3 loop spans 14 amino acids. CDR1 is SGHTA, CDR2 FQGNSA, per germline. The J segment lost 5 bases and the V segment lost 4 bases, leaving 4 bases of the junction unmatched. Regarding this clonotype: Its antigen remains unknown.

This TCR was recovered from a human donor who received a COVID-19 vaccine. The sequencing here drew on CD4+ T cells from blood, cultured in vitro, taken before SARS-CoV-2 vaccination. V is TRBV7-2 and J is TRBJ2-3; 9 nucleotides agree with TRBD1. The CDR3 region is CASSWRDRVDTQYF. In DNA form, the CDR3 reads TGTGCCAGCAGCTGGCGGGACAGGGTAGATACGCAGTATTTT.